The 7 T cell receptor beta chains listed next were all sequenced from one sample in a study of blood T cell repertoires in COVID-19. The method was immunoSEQ multiplex PCR; TCRdb's version includes in-frame clones alone and lacks a portion of them. Among about 430,000 clones listed, 75% to 90% were seen once. Material: PBMCs or T cells enriched from blood (not recorded which). The receptors were gathered from a man aged 25 to 40 who had recovered from COVID-19.

The genes are TRBV10-3 and TRBJ2-7; D is unclear. The CDR3 is 12 residues long. Germline V gene data show CDR1 as ENHRY and CDR2 as SYGVKD. Trimming shortened V by 3 bases and J by 0 bases, and 3 bases separated the two germline ends. The CDR3 bases are TGTGCCATCAGTGACAGCTCCTACGAGCAGTACTTC. It translates to CAISDSSYEQYF.

The genes are TRBV28 and TRBJ1-5, with D uncertain. The CDR3 totals 13 residues. Trimming removed 7 bases from V and 0 bases from J, with 7 bases in between. Germline V CDR1 and CDR2: MDHEN, SYDVKM. The CDR3 reads CASNYFSNQPQHF. CDR3 DNA: TGTGCCAGCAATTATTTTAGCAATCAGCCCCAGCATTTT.

The chain uses TRBV19 and TRBJ1-2, with TRBD1 matching 7 bases. J gave up 4 bases and V 0 bases, and 8 bases lay outside the gene matches. CDR1 is LNHDA and CDR2 is SQIVND in the germline V gene (reference sequence). The CDR3 is 16 residues long. In DNA, the CDR3 is TGTGCCAGTAGTATAGATCCCGGGACAGTCCTCTATGGCTACACCTTC. Its translation: CASSIDPGTVLYGYTF.

This clone has a single count. V gene TRBV4-1 combines with J gene TRBJ1-4; D is perhaps TRBD1 (5 bases). CDR3 length: 15 residues. Trimming removed 8 bases from V and 3 bases from J, with 16 bases in between. CDR1 and CDR2 (germline): MGHRA, YSYEKL. CDR3 region: CASERAWGANEKLFF. In DNA form, the CDR3 reads TGCGCCAGCGAACGGGCGTGGGGGGCTAATGAAAAACTGTTTTTT.

The chain employs TRBV6-6 and TRBJ2-7; 9 bases line up with TRBD1. The ends lost 7 bases at V and 0 bases at J; junction bases unmatched: 7. CDR1 and CDR2 from the germline V gene are MNHNY and SVGAGI (reference sequence). This CDR3 has 15 amino acids. CDR3 DNA: TGTGCCAGCACTAACTCGGGACAGGGCTCCTACGAGCAGTACTTC. Translated, it gives CASTNSGQGSYEQYF.

The rearrangement links TRBV7-8 to TRBJ1-2; tentative D call: TRBD1 (6 bases). Germline CDR1 SGHVS, CDR2 FQNEAQ. The CDR3 totals 16 residues. Trimming shortened V by 2 bases and J by 5 bases, and 18 bases separated the two germline ends. The CDR3 region has the DNA TGTGCCAGCAGCTTATTAGGTGCAGGGGACGGGTATGGCTACACCTTC. Protein sequence: CASSLLGAGDGYGYTF.

The rearrangement links TRBV5-1 to TRBJ1-5; D may be TRBD1 (5 bases). The ends were cut back, 4 bases at V and 3 bases at J, with 14 bases in the middle. The CDR3 is made up of 15 amino acids. Germline V gives CDR1 SGHRS, CDR2 YFSETQ. The CDR3 DNA follows: TGCGCCAGCAGCCCGGGGGGGTCGGACAATCAGCCCCAGCATTTT. It translates to CASSPGGSDNQPQHF.